The 29 T cell receptor beta chains given below trace back to one sample, sequenced in a study of cytomegalovirus exposure and HLA in healthy donors. This table comes from immunoSEQ multiplex PCR, and its TCRdb copy is limited to in-frame clones, with some not included. The sample has roughly 50,000 clones, 89% seen once. The material sequenced was PBMCs. These receptors were collected from a woman between 18 and 30 years old in good health and CMV-seropositive.

The chain couples TRBV6-1 to TRBJ2-2; 8 nucleotides line up with TRBD2. The germline V gene has CDR1 MNHNS and CDR2 SASEGT. Germline trimming cut 1 base from V and 5 bases from J; bases unmatched to any gene: 9. This CDR3 is built from 17 residues. This CDR3 is CASSEVPGTSGTGELFF. CDR3 in DNA: TGTGCCAGCAGTGAAGTTCCCGGGACTAGTGGTACCGGGGAGCTGTTTTTT.

This chain uses TRBV30 with TRBJ2-7; D perhaps matches TRBD1 (6 bases). Deletions cut 4 bases from V and 0 bases from J, with 10 bases between. There are 13 residues in the CDR3. Germline CDR1 reads GTSNPN; CDR2 reads SVGIG (reference sequence). This CDR3 reads CAWMDSPSYEQYF. CDR3 DNA sequence: TGTGCCTGGATGGACAGCCCCTCCTACGAGCAGTACTTC.

The rearrangement joins TRBV5-4 to TRBJ1-1; 8 nucleotides line up with TRBD1. Germline CDR1 and CDR2: SGHNT and YYREEE (reference sequence). The junction had 19 bases not matched to a gene; V was cut back by 0 bases and J by 6 bases. CDR3 size: 19 residues. CDR3 amino acids: CASSLAGTGSPTTSPEAFF. CDR3 DNA: TGTGCCAGCAGCTTGGCGGGGACAGGAAGCCCCACGACCAGTCCTGAAGCTTTCTTT.

The chain has TRBV6-6 and TRBJ2-5; weak D call: TRBD2 (6 bases). The CDR3 totals 14 residues. Looked up from germline, CDR1 is MNHNY and CDR2 is SVGAGI (reference sequence). V lost 6 bases to trimming and J lost 5 bases, with 16 bases between them. The CDR3 bases are TGTGCCAGCAGCCGAGGGGTTCGGGAGGAGACCCAGTACTTC. It yields the protein CASSRGVREETQYF.

At least ten counts were recorded for this clone. V and J are TRBV15 and TRBJ1-4; no definite D call. Looked up from germline, CDR1 is LNHNV and CDR2 is YYDKDF (reference sequence). With 1 base removed from V and 7 bases from J, the gap between germline ends came to 16 bases. This CDR3 has 16 residues. CDR3 nucleotides: TGTGCCACCAGCAGAGTCGGAGGGTCCGGGTTTGAAAAACTGTTTTTT. It codes for CATSRVGGSGFEKLFF.

The V gene is TRBV7-9, the J gene TRBJ2-1; D unclear. Germline loops: CDR1 SEHNR, CDR2 FQNEAQ (reference sequence). V was shortened by 2 bases and J by 8 bases, with 4 bases between the two germline ends. The CDR3 has 11 residues. CDR3 sequence (DNA): TGTGCCAGCAGCTTATCCTATGAGCAGTTCTTC. Translation: CASSLSYEQFF.

This chain connects TRBV7-2 to TRBJ1-1, with D perhaps TRBD1 (5 bases). V lost 5 bases, J lost 2 bases, and 9 bases lay in between. This CDR3 region has 13 residues. Germline V lookup: CDR1 SGHTA, CDR2 FQGNSA. The CDR3 nucleotides read TGTGCCAGCAGCCTGACAGTCAACACTGAAGCTTTCTTT. It encodes CASSLTVNTEAFF.

The chain couples TRBV28 to TRBJ1-2; 9 bases map to TRBD1. The germline gives CDR1 MDHEN, CDR2 SYDVKM. The CDR3 covers 13 residues. V lost 6 bases, J lost 8 bases, and 7 bases stayed unmatched. For the CDR3, the DNA is TGTGCCAGCAGGGTCCGGGACAGGGCGGGCTACACCTTC. Translating gives CASRVRDRAGYTF.

This clone was picked up a small number of times. The chain employs TRBV27 and TRBJ1-2; D is undetermined. Germline V lookup: CDR1 MNHEY, CDR2 SMNVEV (reference sequence). This CDR3 comprises 13 residues. Trimming took 6 bases from V and 0 from J, leaving 8 bases between them. The CDR3 here is CASSYQANYGYTF. For the CDR3, the DNA is TGTGCCAGCAGCTATCAAGCTAACTATGGCTACACCTTC.

This clone has a single count. The V and J genes are TRBV16 and TRBJ2-5; D is ambiguous. The CDR3 contains 15 residues. Trimming took 2 bases from V and 4 from J, leaving 14 bases between them. Per germline, CDR1 KGHSY and CDR2 FQNENV. CDR3 residues: CASSQGTRLRETQYF. The DNA for the CDR3 is TGTGCCAGCAGCCAAGGTACCAGGTTGAGAGAGACCCAGTACTTC.

This clone came up a few times. V is TRBV5-6 and J is TRBJ1-4; 12 bases line up with TRBD1. J lost 13 bases, V lost 1 base, and 8 bases had no gene match. The CDR3 has 15 residues. Germline V gene data show CDR1 as SGHDT and CDR2 as YYEEEE. This CDR3 is CASSLFRDRGRLLFF. The DNA for the CDR3 is TGTGCCAGCAGCTTGTTCCGGGACAGGGGGCGACTACTGTTTTTT.

The rearrangement joins TRBV6-5 to TRBJ1-3, with TRBD1 matching 8 bases. V lost 6 bases, J lost 7 bases, and 8 bases stayed unmatched. The CDR3 sequence is 14 residues long. CDR1 is MNHEY and CDR2 is SVGAGI in the germline V gene. CDR3 in DNA: TGTGCCAGCAGACCGACAGGGGAGAAGAACACCATATATTTT. Translating it yields CASRPTGEKNTIYF.

This clone was detected once. The chain couples TRBV6-5 to TRBJ2-7; 10 bases are shared with TRBD2. Germline-derived CDR1 and CDR2 are MNHEY and SVGAGI. The length of the CDR3 is 15 residues. Trimming removed 7 bases from V and 2 bases from J; junction bases left unmatched: 8. The CDR3 coding sequence is TGTGCCAGCATTAAAGATAGCGGGGGGCCCTACGAGCAGTACTTC. This sequence encodes CASIKDSGGPYEQYF.

The chain links TRBV11-2 to TRBJ2-1, with 14 bases fitting TRBD2. Germline V lookup: CDR1 SGHAT, CDR2 FQNNGV. CDR3 length: 18 amino acids. The ends lost 5 bases at V and 10 bases at J; junction bases unmatched: 16. CDR3 loop: CASSPRTSGGSPRGEQFF. CDR3 sequence (DNA): TGTGCCAGCAGCCCGAGGACTAGCGGGGGGTCTCCCCGGGGGGAGCAGTTCTTC.

The chain has TRBV4-2 and TRBJ2-6; D gene unclear. Trimming pared 0 bases from V and 0 bases from J, leaving 6 bases between. In germline, CDR1 is LGHNA, CDR2 YNFKEQ. The CDR3 consists of 16 residues. CDR3 region: CASSQDSVSGANVLTF. As DNA, the CDR3 is TGTGCCAGCAGCCAAGACTCAGTCTCTGGGGCCAACGTCCTGACTTTC.

The rearrangement links TRBV10-1 to TRBJ1-3, with TRBD1 matching over 8 bases. With 5 bases clipped from V and 5 bases from J, the junction kept 8 bases outside the gene matches. Germline V lookup: CDR1 WNHNN, CDR2 SYGVQD (reference sequence). The CDR3 is 15 amino acids. Written as DNA, the CDR3 is TGCGCCAGCAGTCAAGACAGGGGAAAAAGAAACACCATATATTTT. Its protein product is CASSQDRGKRNTIYF.

This clone was seen once. The chain combines TRBV4-3 with TRBJ1-2, with D possibly matching TRBD1 (5 bases). The ends were cut back, 6 bases at V and 9 bases at J, with 11 bases in the middle. Germline lookup yields CDR1 LGHNA and CDR2 YSLEER. This CDR3 spans 11 amino acids. In DNA form, the CDR3 reads TGCGCCAGCAGGGGGGAGGAGAGCTACACCTTC. This encodes CASRGEESYTF.

V usage is TRBV19 and J usage is TRBJ1-5, with D maybe TRBD1 (5 bases). This CDR3 region has 15 residues. Germline lookup yields CDR1 LNHDA and CDR2 SQIVND (reference sequence). Between the trimmed V and J ends, which lost 1 base and 3 bases, there was a span of 10 bases. CDR3 nucleotides: TGTGCCAGTAGTATAGGGGGCCAGGACAATCAGCCCCAGCATTTT. The encoded protein is CASSIGGQDNQPQHF.

V is TRBV28 and J is TRBJ1-2; possible D gene TRBD1, 6 bases. The length of the CDR3 is 15 residues. Trimming took off 5 bases at V and 1 base at J, with 14 bases between the two ends. Germline-derived CDR1 and CDR2 are MDHEN and SYDVKM. This CDR3 reads CASSPIGGGNYGYTF. The CDR3 DNA sequence: TGTGCCAGCAGTCCAATAGGGGGTGGTAACTATGGCTACACCTTC.

This clone was picked up one time. The gene calls are TRBV19 and TRBJ2-5; 10 bases are a match to TRBD2. CDR1 is LNHDA, CDR2 SQIVND, per germline (reference sequence). V lost 5 bases to trimming and J lost 5 bases; unmatched junction nucleotides: 8. This CDR3 has 15 amino acids. The CDR3 here is CASSPSGGREETQYF. The DNA of the CDR3 is TGTGCCAGTAGTCCTAGCGGGGGCCGGGAGGAGACCCAGTACTTC.

This clone was picked up a small number of times. The chain couples TRBV28 to TRBJ2-5; 11 nucleotides align to TRBD2. CDR1 MDHEN and CDR2 SYDVKM come from the germline V gene. The CDR3 has 16 amino acids. The junction had 5 bases not matched to a gene; V was cut back by 4 bases and J by 1 base. The CDR3 DNA reads as TGTGCCAGCAGTTCACTAGCGGGAGACGTCCAAGAGACCCAGTACTTC. Protein: CASSSLAGDVQETQYF.

The chain combines TRBV28 with TRBJ1-6; 9 bases are a match to TRBD1. Trimming cost V 6 bases and J 0 bases; bases outside gene matches: 9. Germline V gives CDR1 MDHEN, CDR2 SYDVKM. This CDR3 has 18 amino acids. CDR3 nucleotide sequence: TGTGCCAGCAGCCCGGGACAGGGAGGAGCCTCCTATAATTCACCCCTCCACTTT. Translated, it gives CASSPGQGGASYNSPLHF.

V and J are TRBV10-3 and TRBJ1-6; tentatively, D is TRBD1 (6 bases). Germline V CDR1 and CDR2: ENHRY, SYGVKD. CDR3 size: 16 residues. V lost 2 bases, J lost 11 bases, and 19 bases lay in between. The CDR3 region is CAISELPQGQEPPLHF. The CDR3 DNA reads TGTGCCATCAGTGAGCTGCCACAGGGCCAAGAGCCACCCCTCCACTTT.

The chain uses TRBV27 and TRBJ1-6, with D uncertain. V lost 3 bases to trimming and J lost 14 bases, with 17 bases between them. Germline V gene sequence: CDR1 MNHEY, CDR2 SMNVEV (reference sequence). The CDR3 is made up of 14 amino acids. The CDR3 nucleotides are TGTGCCAGCAGTTTGGGCCGGCACCGGATGTCCCTCCACTTT. The encoded protein is CASSLGRHRMSLHF.

The CDR3 spells CAISDPGTVQETQYF. CDR3 nucleotide sequence: TGTGCCATCAGTGACCCCGGGACAGTTCAAGAGACCCAGTACTTC. V gene TRBV10-3 combines with J gene TRBJ2-5; 7 positions agree with TRBD1. The ends lost 3 bases at V and 2 bases at J; junction bases unmatched: 6. CDR3 size: 15 residues. In germline, CDR1 is ENHRY, CDR2 SYGVKD.

V and J are TRBV9 and TRBJ1-5, with D uncertain. Germline-derived CDR1 and CDR2 are SGDLS and YYNGEE. The CDR3 has 14 residues. Between the trimmed V and J ends, which lost 0 bases and 3 bases, there was a span of 7 bases. The CDR3 here is CASSVGSDNQPQHF. The DNA for the CDR3 is TGTGCCAGCAGCGTAGGCAGCGACAATCAGCCCCAGCATTTT.

The J gene is TRBJ2-7, the V gene TRBV4-2; TRBD2 matches at 8 bases. The germline CDR1 and CDR2 sequences are LGHNA and YNFKEQ. Trimming took 0 bases from V and 4 from J; bases not matched to a gene: 8. CDR3 length: 16 amino acids. The CDR3 loop reads CASSQDMGGGGYEQYF. CDR3 DNA sequence: TGTGCCAGCAGCCAAGATATGGGGGGCGGGGGGTACGAGCAGTACTTC.

The chain has TRBV28 and TRBJ1-1, with D maybe TRBD1 (5 bases). Trimming removed 7 bases from V and 0 bases from J, with 18 bases in between. Germline V gives CDR1 MDHEN, CDR2 SYDVKM. The length of the CDR3 is 16 residues. The CDR3, as DNA: TGTGCCAGCACAGAGTCGGGAGGGGCCATGAACACTGAAGCTTTCTTT. Its translation is CASTESGGAMNTEAFF.

The chain joins TRBV11-3 to TRBJ2-1; no definite D call. V lost 3 bases and J lost 5, with 8 bases in between. This CDR3 comprises 13 residues. Germline V gives CDR1 SGHNT, CDR2 YENEEA. The CDR3 sequence: CASSFFRNNEQFF. As DNA, the CDR3 is TGTGCCAGCAGCTTCTTTCGTAACAATGAGCAGTTCTTC.